The rows below give T cell receptor beta chains drawn from one sample of a study of T-cell reconstitution after alpha-beta-depleted transplantation in children. Each CDR3 protein is one row after TCRdb ran MiXCR on the PCR reads. In the table there are 250,000 to 350,000 distinct CDR3 sequences, 9.9% of which are singletons. Here the sequenced sample was PBMCs from the stem cell graft donor, taken from the stem cell graft. These receptors were obtained from a human donor who donated a stem cell graft to a child with SCID. Each CDR3 is given with its conserved first and last residue. A D gene is named only where the DNA matches it firmly. The size of a clone is reported for some rows only, either as once, few or many, or as a class for expanded clones.

clone size	V gene	J gene	D gene	CDR3 protein	CDR3 DNA
NA	TRBV29-1	TRBJ2-5	TRBD1	CSVVLQGETQYF	TGCAGCGTTGTCCTACAGGGGGAGACCCAGTACTTC
many	TRBV7-6	TRBJ2-3	NA	CASSLALGRATDTQYF	TGTGCCAGCAGCTTAGCGCTGGGACGGGCCACAGATACGCAGTATTTT
NA	TRBV5-5	TRBJ1-1	NA	CASSLGTYTEAFF	TGTGCCAGCAGCTTGGGGACTTACACTGAAGCTTTCTTT
few	TRBV6-1	TRBJ1-5	NA	CASSREGTSNQPQHF	TGTGCCAGCAGTAGAGAAGGGACTAGCAATCAGCCCCAGCATTTT
many	TRBV12-3/TRBV12-4	TRBJ2-7	TRBD1	CASSYRGSSEQYF	TGTGCCAGCAGTTACAGGGGGTCCTCCGAGCAGTACTTC
many	TRBV15	TRBJ2-7	TRBD1	CATSTWDPGQASYEQYF	TGTGCCACCAGCACATGGGACCCGGGACAGGCCTCGTACGAGCAGTACTTC
many	TRBV5-1	TRBJ2-3	TRBD2	CASSPPTSGGTDTQYF	TGCGCCAGCAGCCCACCCACTAGCGGGGGAACAGATACGCAGTATTTT
many	TRBV5-8	TRBJ1-2	NA	CASSLVGLTNYGYTF	TGTGCCAGCAGCTTGGTTGGGCTTACTAACTATGGCTACACCTTC
many	TRBV7-2	TRBJ2-2	NA	CASSLAQYTGELFF	TGTGCCAGCAGCTTAGCACAGTACACCGGGGAGCTGTTTTTT
NA	TRBV20-1	TRBJ2-1	NA	CSANVGNEQFF	TGCAGTGCTAACGTTGGCAATGAGCAGTTCTTC
few	TRBV14	TRBJ2-7	NA	CASSHRPNEQYF	TGTGCCAGCAGCCATCGGCCTAACGAGCAGTACTTC
few	TRBV5-1	TRBJ2-3	NA	CASSLRTTSDTQYF	TGCGCCAGCAGCTTGAGGACTACCTCAGATACGCAGTATTTT
few	TRBV6-5	TRBJ1-6	NA	CASSYLQGSPLHF	TGTGCCAGCAGTTACCTACAAGGGTCACCCCTCCACTTT
NA	TRBV2	TRBJ2-3	NA	CASRTSPPTDTQYF	TGTGCCAGCAGAACCTCCCCCCCCACAGATACGCAGTATTTT
NA	TRBV7-6	TRBJ1-1	NA	CASSLAWREGNTEAFF	TGTGCCAGCAGCTTAGCTTGGAGGGAGGGGAACACTGAAGCTTTCTTT